This TCR beta chain was identified in a study of cytomegalovirus exposure and HLA in healthy donors. Whole-study findings and limits: Cytomegalovirus-associated TCR beta chains were listed, numbering more than 150.

A multiplex PCR was run with 60 Vbeta primers and 13 Jbeta primers. Assay: immunoSEQ multiplex PCR; the TCRdb copy retains only in-frame clones and omits some. The top ten clones hold about 6.7% of a sample with around 150,000 clones, 79% of them seen once. As for this clone: What it binds is unknown.

CDR1 and CDR2 from the germline V gene are WSHSY and SAAADI. The CDR3 is made up of 13 amino acids. J gave up 15 bases and V 0 bases, and 6 bases lay outside the gene matches. This chain joins TRBV10-2 and TRBJ2-1, with TRBD1 identical over 9 bases. The receptor's source is a man in his forties or fifties in good health and CMV-seropositive. The sample was PBMCs. This CDR3 reads CASSESEGTGLFF. Written as DNA, the CDR3 is TGCGCCAGCAGTGAGTCTGAGGGGACAGGGTTGTTCTTC.